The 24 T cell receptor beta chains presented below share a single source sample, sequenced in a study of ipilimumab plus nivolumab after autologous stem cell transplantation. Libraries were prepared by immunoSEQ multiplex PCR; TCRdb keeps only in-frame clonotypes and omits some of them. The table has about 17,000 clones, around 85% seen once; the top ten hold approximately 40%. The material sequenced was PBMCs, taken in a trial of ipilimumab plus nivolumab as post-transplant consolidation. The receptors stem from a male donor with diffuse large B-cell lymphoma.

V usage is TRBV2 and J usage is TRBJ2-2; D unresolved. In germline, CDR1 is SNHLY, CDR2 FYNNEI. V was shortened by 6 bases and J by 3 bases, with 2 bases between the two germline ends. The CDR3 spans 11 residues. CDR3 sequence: CASRDTGELFF. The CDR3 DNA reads TGTGCCAGCAGGGACACCGGGGAGCTGTTTTTT.

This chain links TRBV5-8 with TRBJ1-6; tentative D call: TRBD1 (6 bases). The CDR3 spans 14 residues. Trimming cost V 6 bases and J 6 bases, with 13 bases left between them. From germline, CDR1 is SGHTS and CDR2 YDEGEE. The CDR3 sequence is CASTLGGLNSPLHF. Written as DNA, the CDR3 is TGTGCCAGCACTCTCGGGGGGCTTAATTCACCCCTCCACTTT.

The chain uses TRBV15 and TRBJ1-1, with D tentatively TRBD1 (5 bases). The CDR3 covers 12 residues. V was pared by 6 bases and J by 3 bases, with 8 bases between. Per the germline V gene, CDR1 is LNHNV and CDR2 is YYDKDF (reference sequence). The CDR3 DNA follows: TGTGCCACCAGGGGGCAGGACACTGAAGCTTTCTTT. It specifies CATRGQDTEAFF.

CDR3 in DNA: TGCGCCAGCAGCGAAGCGGTAAGCTCCTACGAGCAGTACTTC. This sequence encodes CASSEAVSSYEQYF. The V gene is TRBV5-1, the J gene TRBJ2-7, with D possibly matching TRBD2 (5 bases). The CDR3 spans 14 residues. Germline V lookup: CDR1 SGHRS, CDR2 YFSETQ. Trimming pared 4 bases from V and 0 bases from J, leaving 11 bases between.

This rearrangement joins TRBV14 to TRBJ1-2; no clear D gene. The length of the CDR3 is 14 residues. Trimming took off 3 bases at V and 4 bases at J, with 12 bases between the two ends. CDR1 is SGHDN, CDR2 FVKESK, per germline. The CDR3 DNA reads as TGTGCCAGCAGCCAGCTCTACAACTCCTATGGCTACACCTTC. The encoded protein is CASSQLYNSYGYTF. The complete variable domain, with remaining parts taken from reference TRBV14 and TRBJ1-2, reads EAGVTQFPSHSVIEKGQTVTLRCDPISGHDNLYWYRRVMGKEIKFLLHFVKESKQDESGMPNNRFLAERTGGTYSTLKVQPAELEDSGVYFCASSQLYNSYGYTFGSGTRLTVV.

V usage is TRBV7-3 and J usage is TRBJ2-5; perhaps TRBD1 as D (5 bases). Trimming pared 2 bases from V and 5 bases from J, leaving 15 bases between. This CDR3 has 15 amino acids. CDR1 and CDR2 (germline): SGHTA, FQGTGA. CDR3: CASSLQGSTGETQYF. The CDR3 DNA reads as TGTGCCAGCAGCTTACAGGGTAGTACTGGGGAGACCCAGTACTTC. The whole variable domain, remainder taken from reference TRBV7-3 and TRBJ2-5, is GAGVSQTPSNKVTEKGKYVELRCDPISGHTALYWYRQSLGQGPEFLIYFQGTGAADDSGLPNDRFFAVRPEGSVSTLKIQRTERGDSAVYLCASSLQGSTGETQYFGPGTRLLVL.

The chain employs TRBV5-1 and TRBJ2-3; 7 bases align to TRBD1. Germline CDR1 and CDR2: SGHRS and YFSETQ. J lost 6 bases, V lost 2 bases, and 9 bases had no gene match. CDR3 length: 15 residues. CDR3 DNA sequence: TGCGCCAGCAGCTTAAAAACAGGGGACCAGGATACGCAGTATTTT. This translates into CASSLKTGDQDTQYF.

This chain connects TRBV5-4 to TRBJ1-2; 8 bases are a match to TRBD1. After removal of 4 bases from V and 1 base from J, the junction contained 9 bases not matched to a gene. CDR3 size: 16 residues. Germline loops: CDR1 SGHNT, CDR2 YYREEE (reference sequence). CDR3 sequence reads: CASSPAGTGYNYGYTF. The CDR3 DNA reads TGTGCCAGCAGCCCCGCCGGGACAGGATATAACTATGGCTACACCTTC.

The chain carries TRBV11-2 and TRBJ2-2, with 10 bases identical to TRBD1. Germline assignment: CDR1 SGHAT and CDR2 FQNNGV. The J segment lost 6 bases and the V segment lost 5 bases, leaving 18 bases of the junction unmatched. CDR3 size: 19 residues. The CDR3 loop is CASSPVWSTGTGAPGELFF. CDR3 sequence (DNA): TGTGCCAGCAGCCCGGTTTGGAGTACCGGGACAGGGGCCCCCGGGGAGCTGTTTTTT.

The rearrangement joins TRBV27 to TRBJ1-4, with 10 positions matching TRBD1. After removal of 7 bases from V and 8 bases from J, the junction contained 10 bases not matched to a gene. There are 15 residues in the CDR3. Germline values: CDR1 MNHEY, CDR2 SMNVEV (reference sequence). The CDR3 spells CASTSGTGVREKLFF. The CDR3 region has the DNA TGTGCCAGCACCTCCGGGACAGGGGTACGCGAAAAACTGTTTTTT.

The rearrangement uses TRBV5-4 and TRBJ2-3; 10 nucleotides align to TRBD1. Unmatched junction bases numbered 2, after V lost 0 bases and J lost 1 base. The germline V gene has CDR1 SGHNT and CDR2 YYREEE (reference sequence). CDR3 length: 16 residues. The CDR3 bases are TGTGCCAGCAGCTTGGATGGGACAGGGGGCACAGATACGCAGTATTTT. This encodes CASSLDGTGGTDTQYF.

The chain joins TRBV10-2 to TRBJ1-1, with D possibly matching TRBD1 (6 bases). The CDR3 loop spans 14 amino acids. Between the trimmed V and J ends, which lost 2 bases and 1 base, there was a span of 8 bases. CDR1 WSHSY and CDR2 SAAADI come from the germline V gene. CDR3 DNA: TGCGCCAGCAGTGAGGCGGGACAGAACACTGAAGCTTTCTTT. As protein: CASSEAGQNTEAFF.

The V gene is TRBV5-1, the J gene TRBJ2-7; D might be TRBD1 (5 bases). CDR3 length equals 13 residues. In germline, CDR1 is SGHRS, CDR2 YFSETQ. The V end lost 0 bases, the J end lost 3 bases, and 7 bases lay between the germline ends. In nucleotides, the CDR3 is TGCGCCAGCAGCTTGGGACAGTTCTACGAGCAGTACTTC. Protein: CASSLGQFYEQYF.

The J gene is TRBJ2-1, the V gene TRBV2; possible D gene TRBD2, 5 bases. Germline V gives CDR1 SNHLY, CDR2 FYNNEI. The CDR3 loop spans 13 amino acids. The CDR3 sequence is CVASLTTYNEQFF. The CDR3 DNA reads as TGTGTAGCCTCATTGACTACCTACAATGAGCAGTTCTTC.

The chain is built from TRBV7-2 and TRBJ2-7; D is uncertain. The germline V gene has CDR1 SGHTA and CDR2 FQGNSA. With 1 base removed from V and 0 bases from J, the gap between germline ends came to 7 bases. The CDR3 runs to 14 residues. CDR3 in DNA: TGTGCCAGCAGCTTAGACCCGAGCTCCTACGAGCAGTACTTC. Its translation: CASSLDPSSYEQYF.

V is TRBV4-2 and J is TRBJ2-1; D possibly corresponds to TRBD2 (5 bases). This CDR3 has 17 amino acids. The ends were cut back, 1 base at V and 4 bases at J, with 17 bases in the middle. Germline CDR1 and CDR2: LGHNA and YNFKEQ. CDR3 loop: CASSQGGGGPTYNEQFF. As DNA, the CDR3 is TGTGCCAGCAGCCAAGGAGGAGGCGGGCCTACTTACAATGAGCAGTTCTTC.

The CDR3 region has the DNA TGCGCCAGCAGCTTGGGAGCCTCTGGGGCCAACGTCCTGACTTTC. It specifies CASSLGASGANVLTF. V usage is TRBV5-1 and J usage is TRBJ2-6; D is undetermined. From germline, CDR1 is SGHRS and CDR2 YFSETQ. This CDR3 spans 15 amino acids. Deletions cut 0 bases from V and 0 bases from J, with 4 bases between.

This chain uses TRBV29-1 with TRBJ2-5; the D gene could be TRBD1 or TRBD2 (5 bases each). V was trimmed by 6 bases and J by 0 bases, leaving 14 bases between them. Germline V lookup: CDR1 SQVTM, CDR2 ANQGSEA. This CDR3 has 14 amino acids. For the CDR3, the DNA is TGCAGCGTGAGAGGGGTCGAAAACCAAGAGACCCAGTACTTC. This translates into CSVRGVENQETQYF.

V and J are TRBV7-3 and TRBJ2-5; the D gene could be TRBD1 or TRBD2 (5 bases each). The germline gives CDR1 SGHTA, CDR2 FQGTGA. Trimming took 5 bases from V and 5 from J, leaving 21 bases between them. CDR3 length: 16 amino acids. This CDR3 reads CASSPSPGREGETQYF. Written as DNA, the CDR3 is TGTGCCAGCAGCCCCTCCCCCGGACGCGAGGGGGAGACCCAGTACTTC.

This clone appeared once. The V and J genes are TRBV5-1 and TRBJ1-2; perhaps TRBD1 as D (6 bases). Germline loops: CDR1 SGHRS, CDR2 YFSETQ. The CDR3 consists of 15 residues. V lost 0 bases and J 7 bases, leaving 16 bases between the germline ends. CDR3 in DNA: TGCGCCAGCAGCTTGGGGACAGTCACCCTACTTGGCTACACCTTC. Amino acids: CASSLGTVTLLGYTF.

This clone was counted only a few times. CDR3: CASSFPAGGRLEQFF. The CDR3 DNA reads as TGTGCCAGCAGTTTTCCAGCGGGGGGCCGGCTCGAGCAGTTCTTC. V gene TRBV28 combines with J gene TRBJ2-1; 9 bases line up with TRBD2. CDR3 length: 15 amino acids. CDR1 is MDHEN and CDR2 is SYDVKM in the germline V gene. V shed 3 bases and J 10 bases; nucleotides not matched to a gene: 10.

The CDR3 sequence is CASSLGLAGDTDEQYF. The CDR3 nucleotides are TGTGCCAGCAGCTTGGGACTAGCGGGAGATACGGACGAGCAGTACTTC. V and J are TRBV5-4 and TRBJ2-7; TRBD2 agrees at 12 bases. Germline V gene data show CDR1 as SGHNT and CDR2 as YYREEE (reference sequence). The CDR3 contains 16 residues. With V trimmed by 0 bases and J by 5 bases, 6 bases remained unmatched. The full variable domain, with the rest looked up from reference TRBV5-4 and TRBJ2-7, is ETGVTQSPTHLIKTRGQQVTLRCSSQSGHNTVSWYQQALGQGPQFIFQYYREEENGRGNFPPRFSGLQFPNYSSELNVNALELDDSALYLCASSLGLAGDTDEQYFGPGTRLTVT.

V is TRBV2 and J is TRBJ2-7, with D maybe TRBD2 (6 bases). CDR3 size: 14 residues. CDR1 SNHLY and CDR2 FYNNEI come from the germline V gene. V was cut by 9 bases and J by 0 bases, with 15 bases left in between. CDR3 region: CASKIRGSSYEQYF. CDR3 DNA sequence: TGTGCCAGTAAAATCCGGGGGAGCTCCTACGAGCAGTACTTC.

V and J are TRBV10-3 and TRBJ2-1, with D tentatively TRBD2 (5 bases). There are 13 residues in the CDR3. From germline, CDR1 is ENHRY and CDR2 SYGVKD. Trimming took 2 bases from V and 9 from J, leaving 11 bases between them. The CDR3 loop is CAISEGLPPEQFF. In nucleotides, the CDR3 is TGTGCCATCAGTGAGGGACTGCCCCCTGAGCAGTTCTTC.